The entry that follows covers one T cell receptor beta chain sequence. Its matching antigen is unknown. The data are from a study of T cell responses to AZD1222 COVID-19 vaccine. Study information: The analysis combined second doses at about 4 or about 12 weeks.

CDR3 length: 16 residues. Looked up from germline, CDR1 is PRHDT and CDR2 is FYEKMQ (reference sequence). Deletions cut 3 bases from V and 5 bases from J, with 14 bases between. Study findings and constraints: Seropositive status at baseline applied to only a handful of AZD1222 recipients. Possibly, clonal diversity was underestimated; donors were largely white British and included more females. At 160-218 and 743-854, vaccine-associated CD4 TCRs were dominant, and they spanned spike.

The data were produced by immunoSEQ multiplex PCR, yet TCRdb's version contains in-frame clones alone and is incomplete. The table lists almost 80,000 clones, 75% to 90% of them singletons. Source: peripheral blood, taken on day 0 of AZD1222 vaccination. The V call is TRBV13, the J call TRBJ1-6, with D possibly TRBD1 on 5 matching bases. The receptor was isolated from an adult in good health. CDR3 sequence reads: CASSLGDRGNNSPLHF. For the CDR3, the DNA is TGTGCCAGCAGCTTGGGGGATAGGGGTAATAATTCACCCCTCCACTTT.